This TCR beta chain was retrieved from a study of breast tumors, draining lymph nodes, adjacent tissues. Whole-study findings and limits: Compared with basal-like, luminal-like tumors shared significantly more repertoire with nontumor tissue. The lymph node origin of tumor T cells was framed as consistent with a hypothesis, not demonstrated. Tumor TCR diversity was below lymph nodes but above nontumor tissue. Data fit most tumor T cells coming from lymph node, expanding in tumor.

Concerning this clonotype itself: Antigen: not known.

TCRdb fed the multiplex PCR reads into MiXCR, producing one record per CDR3 protein. The repertoire holds over 60,000 distinct CDR3 sequences, with around 52% as singletons. CDR3 length: 16 amino acids. CDR1 MRHNA and CDR2 SNTAGT come from the germline V gene. V was pared by 0 bases and J by 7 bases, with 9 bases of the junction left unmatched. This TCR came from a female donor with breast cancer. Some clones in this sample may be carry-over from other donors' samples. The sequenced material came from breast tumor tissue. This chain links TRBV6-4 with TRBJ2-1; TRBD2 agrees at 7 bases. The CDR3 sequence: CASSDSPSGRWNEQFF. The CDR3 DNA sequence: TGTGCCAGCAGTGACTCCCCTAGCGGCCGATGGAATGAGCAGTTCTTC.